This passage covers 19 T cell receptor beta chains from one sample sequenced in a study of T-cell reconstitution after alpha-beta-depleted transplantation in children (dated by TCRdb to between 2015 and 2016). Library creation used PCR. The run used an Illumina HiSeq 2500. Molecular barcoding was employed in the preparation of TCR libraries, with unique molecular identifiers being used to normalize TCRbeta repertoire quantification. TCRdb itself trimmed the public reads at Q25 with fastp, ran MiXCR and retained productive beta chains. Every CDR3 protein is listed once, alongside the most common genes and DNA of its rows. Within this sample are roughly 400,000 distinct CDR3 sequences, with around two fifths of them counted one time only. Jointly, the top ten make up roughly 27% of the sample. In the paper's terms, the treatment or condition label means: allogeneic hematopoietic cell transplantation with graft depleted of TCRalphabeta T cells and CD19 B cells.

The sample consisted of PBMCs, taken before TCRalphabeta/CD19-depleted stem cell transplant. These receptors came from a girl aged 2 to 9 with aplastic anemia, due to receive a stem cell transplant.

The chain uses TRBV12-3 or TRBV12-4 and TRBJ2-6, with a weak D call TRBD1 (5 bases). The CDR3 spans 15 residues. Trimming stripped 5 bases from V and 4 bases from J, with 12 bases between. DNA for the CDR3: TGTGCCAGCAGTGCGGCAGGGAACGGGGCCAACGTCCTGACTTTC. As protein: CASSAAGNGANVLTF.

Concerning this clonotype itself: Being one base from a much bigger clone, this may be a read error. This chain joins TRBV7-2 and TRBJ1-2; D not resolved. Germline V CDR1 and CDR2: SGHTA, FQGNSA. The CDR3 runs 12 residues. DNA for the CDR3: TGTGCCAACAGCTTACAGCGAGTTGGCTACACCTTC. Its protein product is CANSLQRVGYTF.

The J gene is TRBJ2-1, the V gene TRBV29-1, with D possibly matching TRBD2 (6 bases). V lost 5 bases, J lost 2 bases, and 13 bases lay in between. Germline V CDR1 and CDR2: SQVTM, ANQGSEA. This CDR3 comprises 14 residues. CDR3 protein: CSVPGERAYNEQFF. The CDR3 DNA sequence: TGCAGCGTTCCCGGGGAGCGGGCCTACAATGAGCAGTTCTTC.

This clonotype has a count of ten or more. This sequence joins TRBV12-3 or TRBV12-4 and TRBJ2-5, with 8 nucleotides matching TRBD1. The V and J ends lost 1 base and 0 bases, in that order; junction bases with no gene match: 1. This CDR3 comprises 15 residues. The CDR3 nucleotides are TGTGCCAGCAGTTTAGGGACAGGGTACCAAGAGACCCAGTACTTC. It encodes CASSLGTGYQETQYF.

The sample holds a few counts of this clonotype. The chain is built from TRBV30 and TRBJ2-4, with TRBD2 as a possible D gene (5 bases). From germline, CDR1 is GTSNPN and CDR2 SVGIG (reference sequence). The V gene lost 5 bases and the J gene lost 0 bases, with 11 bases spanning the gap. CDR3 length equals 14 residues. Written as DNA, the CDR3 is TGTGCCTGGGGGAGCGGTATAGCCAAAAACATTCAGTACTTC. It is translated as CAWGSGIAKNIQYF.

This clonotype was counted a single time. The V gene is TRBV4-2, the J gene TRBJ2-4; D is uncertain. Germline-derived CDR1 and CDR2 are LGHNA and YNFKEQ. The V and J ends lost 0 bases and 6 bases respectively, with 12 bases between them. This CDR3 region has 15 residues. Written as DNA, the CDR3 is TGTGCCAGCAGCCAAGATATTCAGGCAGCAAACATTCAGTACTTC. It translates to CASSQDIQAANIQYF.

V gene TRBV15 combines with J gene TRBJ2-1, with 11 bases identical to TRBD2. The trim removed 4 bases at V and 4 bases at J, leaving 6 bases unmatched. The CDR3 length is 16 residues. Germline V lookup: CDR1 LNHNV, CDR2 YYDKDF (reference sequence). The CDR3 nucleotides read TGTGCCACCAGCACAAGGACTAGCGGGTCGTACAATGAGCAGTTCTTC. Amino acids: CATSTRTSGSYNEQFF.

CDR3 protein: CASSQEGTRGIQETQYF. DNA for the CDR3: TGTGCCAGCAGCCAAGAGGGTACACGGGGGATCCAAGAGACCCAGTACTTC. The chain couples TRBV4-2 to TRBJ2-5; maybe TRBD2 (6 bases). V was cut by 0 bases and J by 1 base, with 15 bases left in between. CDR1 and CDR2 (germline): LGHNA, YNFKEQ. The CDR3 is 17 amino acids.

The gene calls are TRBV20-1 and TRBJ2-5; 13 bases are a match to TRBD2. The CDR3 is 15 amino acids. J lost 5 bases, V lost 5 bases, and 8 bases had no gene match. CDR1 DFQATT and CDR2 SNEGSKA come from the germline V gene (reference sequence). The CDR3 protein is CSAYGLAGVGETQYF. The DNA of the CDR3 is TGCAGTGCTTATGGACTAGCGGGAGTCGGGGAGACCCAGTACTTC.

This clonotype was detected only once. The CDR3 protein is CASSLGTNLYQETQYF. CDR3 bases: TGCGCCAGCAGCTTGGGGACAAATTTGTACCAAGAGACCCAGTACTTC. The genes are TRBV5-1 and TRBJ2-5, with D perhaps TRBD1 (5 bases). Germline-derived CDR1 and CDR2 are SGHRS and YFSETQ. The V end was cut by 0 bases, the J end by 0 bases, with 12 bases between. This CDR3 spans 16 amino acids.

CDR3 in amino acids: CASSTYAGIDTQYF. The CDR3 coding sequence is TGTGCCAGCTCCACCTATGCGGGAATCGATACGCAGTATTTT. The chain combines TRBV18 with TRBJ2-3, with D perhaps TRBD2 (6 bases). Trimming took off 6 bases at V and 6 bases at J, with 16 bases between the two ends. The CDR3 consists of 14 residues. In germline, CDR1 is KGHSH, CDR2 LQKENI.

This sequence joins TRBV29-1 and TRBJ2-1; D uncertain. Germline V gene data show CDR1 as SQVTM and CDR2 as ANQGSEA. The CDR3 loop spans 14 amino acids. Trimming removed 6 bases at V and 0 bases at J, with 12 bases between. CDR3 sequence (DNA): TGCAGCGTACGATTGGAGAGCTCCTACAATGAGCAGTTCTTC. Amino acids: CSVRLESSYNEQFF.

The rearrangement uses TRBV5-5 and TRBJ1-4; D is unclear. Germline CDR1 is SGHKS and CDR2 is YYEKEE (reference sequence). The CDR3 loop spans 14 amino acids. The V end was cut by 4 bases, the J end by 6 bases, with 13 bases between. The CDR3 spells CASSNPTGDEKLFF. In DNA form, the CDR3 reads TGTGCCAGCAGCAACCCGACCGGAGATGAAAAACTGTTTTTT.

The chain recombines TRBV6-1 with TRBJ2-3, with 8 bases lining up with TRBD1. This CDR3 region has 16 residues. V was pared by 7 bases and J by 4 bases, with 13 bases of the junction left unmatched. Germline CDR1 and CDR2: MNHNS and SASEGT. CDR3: CASTWTGSGFPDTQYF. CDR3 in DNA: TGTGCCAGCACCTGGACAGGGTCAGGTTTCCCAGATACGCAGTATTTT.

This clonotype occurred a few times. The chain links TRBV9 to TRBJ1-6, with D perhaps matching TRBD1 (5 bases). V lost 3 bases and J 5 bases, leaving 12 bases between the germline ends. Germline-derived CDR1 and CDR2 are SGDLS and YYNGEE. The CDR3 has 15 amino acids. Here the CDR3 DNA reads TGTGCCAGCAGCGCCCGGGACGGAAATAATTCACCCCTCCACTTT. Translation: CASSARDGNNSPLHF.

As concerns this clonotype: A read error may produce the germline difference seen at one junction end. Written as DNA, the CDR3 is TGTGCCAGCAGTCCGGACTCGGGGCCGCTGGGAAATGGAAAACTGTTTTTT. Its translation: CASSPDSGPLGNGKLFF. The chain combines TRBV6-1 with TRBJ1-4; tentative D call: TRBD1 (5 bases). The CDR3 has 17 amino acids. The germline gives CDR1 MNHNS, CDR2 SASEGT.

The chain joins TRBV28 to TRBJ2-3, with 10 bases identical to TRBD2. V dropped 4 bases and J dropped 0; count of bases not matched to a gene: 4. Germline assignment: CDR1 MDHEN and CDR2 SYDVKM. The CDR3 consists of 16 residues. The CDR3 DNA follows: TGTGCCAGCAGTTCTACTAGCGGGGCGAGCACAGATACGCAGTATTTT. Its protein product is CASSSTSGASTDTQYF.

This CDR3 is CASSQVPDRGVNEQFF. CDR3 nucleotide sequence: TGCGCCAGCAGCCAAGTCCCGGACAGGGGGGTCAATGAGCAGTTCTTC. The chain recombines TRBV4-1 with TRBJ2-1; 10 positions match TRBD1. The J segment lost 6 bases and the V segment lost 1 base, leaving 6 bases of the junction unmatched. Per the germline V gene, CDR1 is MGHRA and CDR2 is YSYEKL. CDR3 size: 16 residues.

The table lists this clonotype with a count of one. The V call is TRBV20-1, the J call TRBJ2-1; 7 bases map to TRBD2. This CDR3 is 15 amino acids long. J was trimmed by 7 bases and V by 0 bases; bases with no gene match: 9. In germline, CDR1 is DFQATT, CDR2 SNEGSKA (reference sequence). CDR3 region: CSAREGSGMNNEQFF. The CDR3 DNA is TGCAGTGCTAGAGAGGGAAGCGGGATGAATAATGAGCAGTTCTTC.